This paragraph reports one T cell receptor (beta chain). The antigen remains undetermined. This sample was taken from a study of T-cell memory formation after mild COVID-19. The wider study: The TCR clusters were mostly specific to one donor.

The study's findings and limits: CD4/CD8 balance held among clones contracting day 15 to 85, and later expanders leaned CD4+.

CDR1 and CDR2 from the germline V gene are KGHSH and LQKENI. This CDR3 comprises 12 residues. V lost 1 base and J 9 bases, leaving 9 bases between the germline ends. TCRdb recomputed calls from the 5' RACE reads with MiXCR, one row per CDR3 protein. The sample contains approximately 290,000 distinct CDR3 sequences, over 7% of which appear only once. The V call is TRBV18, the J call TRBJ1-1, with a weak D call TRBD1 (5 bases). The clonotype originates from a man aged 18 to 29 who had mild COVID-19 (a few samples of this study predate the infection). Cell type and time point are not known. The source material was PBMCs or a T cell subset sorted from them (not recorded which). The DNA of the CDR3 is TGTGCCAGCTCACCACTGGGACGAAAAGCTTTCTTT. As protein: CASSPLGRKAFF.